The 13 T cell receptor beta chains given below trace back to one sample, sequenced in a study of T cell changes during pregnancy in multiple sclerosis. This table comes from immunoSEQ multiplex PCR, and its TCRdb copy is limited to in-frame clones, with some not included. The profile covers some 80,000 clones, with 89% appearing a single time and approximately 1% taken by the ten largest. The sequencing here drew on peripheral blood, taken in the first trimester of pregnancy. Every receptor here comes from a female donor in good health, enrolled as a control in a pregnancy study.

The chain couples TRBV23-1 to TRBJ2-7, with 13 bases matching TRBD2. TRBV23-1 is recorded as an ORF, its role being uncertain. J was trimmed by 1 base and V by 4 bases; bases with no gene match: 13. This CDR3 region has 19 residues. The CDR3 nucleotides read TGCGCCAGCAGTCGCCGGACTAGCGGGAGAGATTGCCTTTCCTACGAGCAGTACTTC. Protein: CASSRRTSGRDCLSYEQYF.

The chain is built from TRBV6-1 and TRBJ1-1; D gene ambiguous. Germline values: CDR1 MNHNS, CDR2 SASEGT. The CDR3 is 11 residues long. The V end was cut by 4 bases, the J end by 4 bases, with 4 bases between. The CDR3 coding sequence is TGTGCCAGCAGTGTCCGCACTGAAGCTTTCTTT. It codes for CASSVRTEAFF.

The chain joins TRBV9 to TRBJ2-1, with TRBD2 identical over 8 bases. After removal of 4 bases from V and 9 bases from J, the junction contained 12 bases not matched to a gene. This CDR3 has 15 residues. Germline V gene data show CDR1 as SGDLS and CDR2 as YYNGEE. Written as DNA, the CDR3 is TGTGCCAGCAGCCCCCGGGACGCCGCGGGGGGTGAGCAGTTCTTC. It codes for CASSPRDAAGGEQFF.

The rearrangement joins TRBV6-5 to TRBJ1-1; D is unclear. With 2 bases removed from V and 1 base from J, the gap between germline ends came to 11 bases. Germline V CDR1 and CDR2: MNHEY, SVGAGI. The length of the CDR3 is 15 residues. CDR3 sequence: CASSYKTLGNTEAFF. Written as DNA, the CDR3 is TGTGCCAGCAGTTACAAAACCCTAGGGAACACTGAAGCTTTCTTT.

This chain connects TRBV25-1 to TRBJ1-1; 7 bases are a match to TRBD1. The ends lost 8 bases at V and 2 bases at J; junction bases unmatched: 14. Germline values: CDR1 MGHDK, CDR2 SYGVNS. This CDR3 spans 16 amino acids. The CDR3 reads CASGGLGQGENTEAFF. Written as DNA, the CDR3 is TGTGCCAGCGGAGGTCTCGGGCAGGGGGAAAACACTGAAGCTTTCTTT.

The chain couples TRBV18 to TRBJ2-3; D may be TRBD2 (5 bases). The germline CDR1 and CDR2 sequences are KGHSH and LQKENI. V shed 5 bases and J shed 1 base, with 16 bases lying between them. CDR3 length: 16 amino acids. CDR3 protein: CASSSRVYGGTDTQYF. The CDR3, as DNA: TGTGCCAGCTCATCGAGGGTTTACGGAGGCACAGATACGCAGTATTTT.

The rearrangement links TRBV19 to TRBJ1-6; 7 nucleotides match TRBD1. From germline, CDR1 is LNHDA and CDR2 SQIVND (reference sequence). This CDR3 is 12 amino acids long. V was pared by 5 bases and J by 15 bases, with 7 bases of the junction left unmatched. This CDR3 reads CASSPDRANLHF. The CDR3, as DNA: TGTGCCAGTAGTCCCGACAGGGCGAACCTCCACTTT.

The gene calls are TRBV28 and TRBJ1-2, with a possible D match to TRBD1 (6 bases). With 3 bases removed from V and 6 bases from J, the gap between germline ends came to 14 bases. CDR3 length: 14 residues. Germline CDR1 MDHEN, CDR2 SYDVKM. The CDR3 nucleotides read TGTGCCAGCAGTTTGCTCAGGGGTAGGCATGGCTACACCTTC. Its protein is CASSLLRGRHGYTF.

J is TRBJ2-3 and V is TRBV2; weak D call: TRBD2 (6 bases). Trimming pared 3 bases from V and 1 base from J, leaving 11 bases between. CDR1 SNHLY and CDR2 FYNNEI come from the germline V gene. The CDR3 runs 15 residues. The CDR3 DNA sequence: TGTGCCAGCAGTGATGTGGGGGGAGGCACAGATACGCAGTATTTT. This gives the protein CASSDVGGGTDTQYF.

The chain uses TRBV7-9 and TRBJ2-7; D may be TRBD2 (7 bases). Trimming pared 5 bases from V and 5 bases from J, leaving 16 bases between. Germline V gene data show CDR1 as SEHNR and CDR2 as FQNEAQ (reference sequence). The CDR3 covers 14 residues. CDR3 nucleotides: TGTGCCAGCAGCCTGGGGGGGACACTCCACGAGCAGTACTTC. Its translation: CASSLGGTLHEQYF.

The V and J genes are TRBV7-9 and TRBJ2-3; possibly TRBD2 for D (7 bases). The germline V and J ends were trimmed by 7 bases and 1 base, with 15 bases remaining between them. The CDR3 is made up of 15 amino acids. Germline CDR1 reads SEHNR; CDR2 reads FQNEAQ (reference sequence). This CDR3 reads CASNSRGGGTDTQYF. CDR3 sequence (DNA): TGTGCCAGCAACTCTAGGGGGGGTGGCACAGATACGCAGTATTTT.

This chain uses TRBV7-2 with TRBJ1-1, with a tentative D call TRBD1 (5 bases). Germline V CDR1 and CDR2: SGHTA, FQGNSA. The CDR3 is 13 residues long. V was pared by 2 bases and J by 4 bases, with 8 bases between. DNA for the CDR3: TGTGCCAGCAGCTTACCCAGGGCCACTGAAGCTTTCTTT. It encodes CASSLPRATEAFF.

V and J are TRBV7-2 and TRBJ1-2; D remains unclear. Germline loops: CDR1 SGHTA, CDR2 FQGNSA. This CDR3 is 12 amino acids long. V lost 4 bases to trimming and J lost 1 base, with 4 bases between them. The CDR3 loop is CASSSYNYGYTF. The DNA for the CDR3 is TGTGCCAGCAGCTCCTATAACTATGGCTACACCTTC.